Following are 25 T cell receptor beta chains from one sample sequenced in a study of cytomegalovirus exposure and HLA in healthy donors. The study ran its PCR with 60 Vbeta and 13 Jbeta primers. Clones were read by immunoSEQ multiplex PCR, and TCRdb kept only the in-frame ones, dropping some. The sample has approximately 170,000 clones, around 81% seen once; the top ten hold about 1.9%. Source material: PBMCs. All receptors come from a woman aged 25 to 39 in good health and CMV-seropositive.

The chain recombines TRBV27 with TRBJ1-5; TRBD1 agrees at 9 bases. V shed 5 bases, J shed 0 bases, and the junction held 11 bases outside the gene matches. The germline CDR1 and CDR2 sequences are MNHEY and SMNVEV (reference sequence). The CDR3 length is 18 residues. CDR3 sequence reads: CASSPRTGDAYSNQPQHF. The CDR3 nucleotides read TGTGCCAGCAGTCCTAGGACAGGGGACGCTTATAGCAATCAGCCCCAGCATTTT.

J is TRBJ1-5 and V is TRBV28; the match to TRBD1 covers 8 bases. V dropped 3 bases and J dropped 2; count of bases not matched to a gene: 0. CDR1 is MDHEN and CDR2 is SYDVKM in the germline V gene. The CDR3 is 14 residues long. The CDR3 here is CASSLTGGNQPQHF. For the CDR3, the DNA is TGTGCCAGCAGTTTGACAGGGGGCAATCAGCCCCAGCATTTT.

The CDR3 nucleotides read TGCGCCAGCAGCTCAAACACGGGAGGTACTGAAGCTTTCTTT. Its protein is CASSSNTGGTEAFF. The genes are TRBV5-1 and TRBJ1-1; no reliable D call. V was pared by 3 bases and J by 5 bases, with 14 bases between. This CDR3 spans 14 amino acids. CDR1 is SGHRS, CDR2 YFSETQ, per germline.

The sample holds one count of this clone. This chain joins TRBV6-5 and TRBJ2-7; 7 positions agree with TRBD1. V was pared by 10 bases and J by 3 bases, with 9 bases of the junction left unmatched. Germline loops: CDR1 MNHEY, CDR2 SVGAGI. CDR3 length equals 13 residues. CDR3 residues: CATQKYRGYEQYF. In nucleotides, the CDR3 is TGTGCCACCCAAAAATACAGGGGCTACGAGCAGTACTTC.

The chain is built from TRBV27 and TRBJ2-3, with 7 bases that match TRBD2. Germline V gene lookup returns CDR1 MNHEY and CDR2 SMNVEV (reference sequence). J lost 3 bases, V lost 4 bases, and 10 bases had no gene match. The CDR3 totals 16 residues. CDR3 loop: CASSSREREGTDTQYF. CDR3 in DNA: TGTGCCAGCAGTTCCCGTGAGAGGGAGGGGACAGATACGCAGTATTTT.

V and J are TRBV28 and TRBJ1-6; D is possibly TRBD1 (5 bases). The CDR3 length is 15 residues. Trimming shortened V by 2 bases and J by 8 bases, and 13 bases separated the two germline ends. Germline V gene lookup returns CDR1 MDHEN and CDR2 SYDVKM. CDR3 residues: CASSLVETDYSPLHF. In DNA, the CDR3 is TGTGCCAGCAGTTTAGTGGAGACAGACTATTCACCCCTCCACTTT.

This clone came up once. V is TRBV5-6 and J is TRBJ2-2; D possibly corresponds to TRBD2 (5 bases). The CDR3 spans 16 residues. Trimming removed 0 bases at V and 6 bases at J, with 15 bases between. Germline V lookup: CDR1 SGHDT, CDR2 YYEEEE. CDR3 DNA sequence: TGTGCCAGCAGCTTGGCAACCCACGGGAATGCCGGGGAGCTGTTTTTT. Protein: CASSLATHGNAGELFF.

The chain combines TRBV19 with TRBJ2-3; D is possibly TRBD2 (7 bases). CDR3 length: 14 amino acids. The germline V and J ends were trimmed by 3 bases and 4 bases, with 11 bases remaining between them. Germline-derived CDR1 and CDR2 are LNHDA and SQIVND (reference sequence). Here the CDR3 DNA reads TGTGCCAGTAGTATCGGGGGGCTCTCAGATACGCAGTATTTT. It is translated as CASSIGGLSDTQYF.

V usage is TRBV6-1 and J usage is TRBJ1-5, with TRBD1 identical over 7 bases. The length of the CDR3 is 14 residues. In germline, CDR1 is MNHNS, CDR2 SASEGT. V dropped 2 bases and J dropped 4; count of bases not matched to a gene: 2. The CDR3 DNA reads TGTGCCAGCAGTGAACAGGGGGGAAATCAGCCCCAGCATTTT. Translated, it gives CASSEQGGNQPQHF.

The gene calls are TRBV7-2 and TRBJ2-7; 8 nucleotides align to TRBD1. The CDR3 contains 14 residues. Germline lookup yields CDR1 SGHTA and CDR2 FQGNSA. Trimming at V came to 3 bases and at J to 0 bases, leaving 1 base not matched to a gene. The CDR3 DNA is TGTGCCAGCAGCTTGACAGGGGCCTCCTACGAGCAGTACTTC. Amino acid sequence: CASSLTGASYEQYF.

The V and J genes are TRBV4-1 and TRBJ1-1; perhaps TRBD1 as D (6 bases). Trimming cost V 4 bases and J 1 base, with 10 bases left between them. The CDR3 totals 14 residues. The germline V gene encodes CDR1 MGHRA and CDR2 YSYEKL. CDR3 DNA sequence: TGCGCCAGCAGCCGCGGGGGCAAGAACACTGAAGCTTTCTTT. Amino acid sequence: CASSRGGKNTEAFF.

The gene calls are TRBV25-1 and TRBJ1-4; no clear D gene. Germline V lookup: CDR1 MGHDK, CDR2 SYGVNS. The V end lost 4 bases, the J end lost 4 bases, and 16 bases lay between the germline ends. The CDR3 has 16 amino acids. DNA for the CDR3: TGTGCCAGCAGTGCACAACCAACAACGGGTAATGAAAAACTGTTTTTT. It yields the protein CASSAQPTTGNEKLFF.

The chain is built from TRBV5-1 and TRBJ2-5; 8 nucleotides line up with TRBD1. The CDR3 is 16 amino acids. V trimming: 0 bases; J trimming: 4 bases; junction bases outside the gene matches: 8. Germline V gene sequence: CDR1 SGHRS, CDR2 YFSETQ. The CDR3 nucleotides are TGCGCCAGCAGCTTGGAGCAGGGGGCTGGAGGAGAGACCCAGTACTTC. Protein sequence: CASSLEQGAGGETQYF.

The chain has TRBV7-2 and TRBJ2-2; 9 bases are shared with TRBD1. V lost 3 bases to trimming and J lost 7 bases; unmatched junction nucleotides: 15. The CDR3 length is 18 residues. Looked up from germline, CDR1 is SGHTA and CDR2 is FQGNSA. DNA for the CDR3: TGTGCCAGCAGCTTTTTTCCTCCGGGGACAGGGTTTGGCGGGGAGCTGTTTTTT. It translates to CASSFFPPGTGFGGELFF.

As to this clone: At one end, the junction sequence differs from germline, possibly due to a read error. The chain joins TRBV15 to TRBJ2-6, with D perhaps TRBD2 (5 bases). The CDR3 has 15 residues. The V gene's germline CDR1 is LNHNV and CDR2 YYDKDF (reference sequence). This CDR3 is CATSQRSFGVNVLTF. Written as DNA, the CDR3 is TGTGCCACCAGCCAAAGATCCTTCGGGGTCAACGTCCTGACTTTC.

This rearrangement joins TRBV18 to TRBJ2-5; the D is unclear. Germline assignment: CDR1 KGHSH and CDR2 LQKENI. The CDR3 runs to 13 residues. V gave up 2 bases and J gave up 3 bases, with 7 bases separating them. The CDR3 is CASSPSVEETQYF. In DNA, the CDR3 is TGTGCCAGCTCACCATCGGTAGAAGAGACCCAGTACTTC.

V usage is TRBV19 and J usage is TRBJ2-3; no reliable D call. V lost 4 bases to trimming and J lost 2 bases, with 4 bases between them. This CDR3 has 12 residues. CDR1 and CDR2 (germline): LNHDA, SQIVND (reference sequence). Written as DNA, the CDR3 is TGTGCCAGTAGTACACACACAGATACGCAGTATTTT. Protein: CASSTHTDTQYF.

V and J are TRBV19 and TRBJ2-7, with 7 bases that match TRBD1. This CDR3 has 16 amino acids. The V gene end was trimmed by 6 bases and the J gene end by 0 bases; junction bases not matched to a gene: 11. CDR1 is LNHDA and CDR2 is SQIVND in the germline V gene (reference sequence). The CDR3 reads CASRSQWDSFSYEQYF. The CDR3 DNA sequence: TGTGCCAGTAGAAGTCAATGGGACAGTTTCTCCTACGAGCAGTACTTC.

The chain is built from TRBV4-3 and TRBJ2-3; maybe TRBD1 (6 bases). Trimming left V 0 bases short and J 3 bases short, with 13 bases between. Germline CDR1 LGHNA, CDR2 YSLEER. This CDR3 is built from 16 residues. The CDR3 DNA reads TGCGCCAGCAGCCAAGAGGCCCAGGGGAGTACAGATACGCAGTATTTT. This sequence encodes CASSQEAQGSTDTQYF.

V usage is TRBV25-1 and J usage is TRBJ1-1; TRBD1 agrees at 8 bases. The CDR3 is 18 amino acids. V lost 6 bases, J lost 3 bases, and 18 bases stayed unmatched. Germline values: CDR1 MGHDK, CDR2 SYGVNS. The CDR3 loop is CASRTLQGVKYKDTEAFF. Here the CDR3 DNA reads TGTGCCAGCAGAACCTTACAGGGGGTAAAATATAAGGACACTGAAGCTTTCTTT.

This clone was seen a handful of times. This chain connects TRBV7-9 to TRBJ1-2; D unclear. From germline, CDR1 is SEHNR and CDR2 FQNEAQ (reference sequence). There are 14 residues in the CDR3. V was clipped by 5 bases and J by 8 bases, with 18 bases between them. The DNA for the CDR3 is TGTGCCAGCAGCCCGATAGGACTGGTAAAGGGCTACACCTTC. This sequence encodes CASSPIGLVKGYTF.

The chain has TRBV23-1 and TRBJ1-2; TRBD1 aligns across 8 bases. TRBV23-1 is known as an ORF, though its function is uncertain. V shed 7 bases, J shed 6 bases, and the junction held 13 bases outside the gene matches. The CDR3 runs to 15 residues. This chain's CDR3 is CASTENRGMINGYTF. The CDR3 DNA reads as TGCGCCAGCACCGAAAACAGGGGGATGATTAATGGCTACACCTTC.

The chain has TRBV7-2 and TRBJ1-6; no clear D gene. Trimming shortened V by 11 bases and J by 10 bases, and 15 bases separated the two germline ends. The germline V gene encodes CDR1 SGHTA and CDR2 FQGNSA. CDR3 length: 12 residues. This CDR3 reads CASSARGSPLHF. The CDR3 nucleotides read TGTGCCTCCTCCGCAAGAGGGTCACCCCTCCACTTT.

The CDR3 is CASSLAQLAGGATDTQYF. The CDR3 DNA reads as TGTGCCAGCAGCTTGGCCCAGTTGGCGGGGGGGGCCACAGATACGCAGTATTTT. The chain is built from TRBV5-8 and TRBJ2-3; 9 bases align to TRBD2. V lost 0 bases to trimming and J lost 2 bases; unmatched junction nucleotides: 10. CDR3 length: 18 amino acids. CDR1 and CDR2 from the germline V gene are SGHTS and YDEGEE.

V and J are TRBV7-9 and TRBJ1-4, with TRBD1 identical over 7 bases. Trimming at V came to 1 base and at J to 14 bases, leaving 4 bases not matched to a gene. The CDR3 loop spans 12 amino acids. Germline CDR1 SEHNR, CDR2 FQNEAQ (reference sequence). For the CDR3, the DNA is TGTGCCAGCAGCTTAGAGGGGGCCAGGCTGTTTTTT. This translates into CASSLEGARLFF.